The 3 T cell receptor beta chains presented below share a single source sample, sequenced in a study of blood T cells in healthy people across ages. Combining a sample-barcoded 5' primer with a J-beta primer mix, a second PCR ran for about 6 to 12 cycles. TCRdb analysed the 5' RACE reads with MiXCR anew, one entry per CDR3 protein. This sample yields 600,000 or so distinct CDR3 sequences, of which roughly 21% are seen a single time; 3.5% to 4% belongs to the top ten. The sample was blood. All receptors come from an older man in good health.

This clonotype was observed a handful of times. The rearrangement joins TRBV29-1 to TRBJ1-1; 11 positions match TRBD1. CDR3 length equals 12 residues. Germline CDR1 reads SQVTM; CDR2 reads ANQGSEA. V shed 8 bases and J 10 bases; nucleotides not matched to a gene: 9. The CDR3 protein is CSLGQGARGAFF. Written as DNA, the CDR3 is TGCAGCCTCGGACAGGGGGCGCGGGGAGCTTTCTTT. The whole variable domain, remainder taken from reference TRBV29-1 and TRBJ1-1, is SAVISQKPSRDICQRGTSLTIQCQVDSQVTMMFWYRQQPGQSLTLIATANQGSEATYESGFVIDKFPISRPNLTFSTLTVSNMSPEDSSIYLCSLGQGARGAFFGQGTRLTVV.

This clonotype has at least ten counts. The chain couples TRBV9 to TRBJ2-7; 11 nucleotides agree with TRBD2. The trim removed 2 bases at V and 3 bases at J, leaving 1 base unmatched. CDR1 SGDLS and CDR2 YYNGEE come from the germline V gene. The CDR3 has 14 residues. CDR3 nucleotide sequence: TGTGCCAGCAGCGTGGGGACTAGCGGCTACGAGCAGTACTTC. This gives the protein CASSVGTSGYEQYF.

This clonotype was observed a handful of times. The chain couples TRBV6-5 to TRBJ2-5; the D gene is possibly TRBD1 (6 bases). TRBJ2-7 explains the end of the DNA better; the J call may be wrong. CDR3 size: 13 residues. Germline CDR1 reads MNHEY; CDR2 reads SVGAGI. CDR3 sequence: CASSYSQGSEQYF. CDR3 nucleotide sequence: TGTGCCAGCAGTTACTCACAGGGTTCCGAGCAGTACTTC.